These 8 T cell receptor beta chains came from one sample sequenced in a study of T cell responses to AZD1222 COVID-19 vaccine. TCRdb's table, derived via immunoSEQ multiplex PCR, lists solely in-frame clones and lacks some. This sample has 80,000 or so clones, with nearly 90% found just once. The sample in question was peripheral blood, obtained on day 0 of AZD1222 vaccination. Receptors originate from an adult in good health.

The chain couples TRBV2 to TRBJ1-2; D possibly corresponds to TRBD1 (6 bases). Trimming cost V 5 bases and J 2 bases, with 15 bases left between them. Germline CDR1 is SNHLY and CDR2 is FYNNEI. There are 15 residues in the CDR3. The CDR3 bases are TGTGCCAGCAGTATTCTTTACAGGGCGAACTATGGCTACACCTTC. Its translation is CASSILYRANYGYTF.

The chain is built from TRBV10-3 and TRBJ1-6; possibly TRBD1 for D (6 bases). In germline, CDR1 is ENHRY, CDR2 SYGVKD. Between the trimmed V and J ends, which lost 3 bases and 6 bases, there was a span of 15 bases. The CDR3 consists of 16 residues. The CDR3 sequence is CAISDRARGGNSPLHF. Here the CDR3 DNA reads TGTGCCATCAGTGATCGTGCCAGGGGTGGTAATTCACCCCTCCACTTT.

V usage is TRBV30 and J usage is TRBJ2-7; 9 bases are a match to TRBD2. Germline CDR1 GTSNPN, CDR2 SVGIG (reference sequence). The CDR3 loop spans 18 amino acids. Trimming at V came to 2 bases and at J to 2 bases, leaving 16 bases not matched to a gene. CDR3 loop: CAWSPGTSPLRGPYEQYF. The CDR3 bases are TGTGCCTGGAGTCCTGGGACTAGCCCATTGAGGGGTCCCTACGAGCAGTACTTC.

This clone was seen once. V and J are TRBV6-5 and TRBJ1-3; D is perhaps TRBD1 (5 bases). Germline V gene sequence: CDR1 MNHEY, CDR2 SVGAGI. V was shortened by 6 bases and J by 2 bases, with 11 bases between the two germline ends. CDR3 length: 14 residues. The CDR3 region is CASRVGTAGNTIYF. CDR3 DNA sequence: TGTGCCAGCAGAGTCGGGACGGCTGGAAACACCATATATTTT.

The gene calls are TRBV27 and TRBJ2-7; 14 bases align to TRBD2. Per the germline V gene, CDR1 is MNHEY and CDR2 is SMNVEV (reference sequence). With 7 bases clipped from V and 4 bases from J, the junction kept 12 bases outside the gene matches. This CDR3 comprises 17 residues. The CDR3 DNA is TGTGCCAGCAAACACTACTCCGGGACTAGCGGGAGATACGAGCAGTACTTC. This sequence encodes CASKHYSGTSGRYEQYF.

This clone was seen more than once but under ten times. The rearrangement uses TRBV19 and TRBJ1-2, with D perhaps matching TRBD1 (6 bases). CDR1 is LNHDA and CDR2 is SQIVND in the germline V gene (reference sequence). The CDR3 consists of 15 residues. V was clipped by 5 bases and J by 0 bases, with 13 bases between them. The CDR3 sequence is CASSPQGKSNYGYTF. The CDR3 DNA reads as TGTGCCAGTAGTCCCCAGGGGAAATCTAACTATGGCTACACCTTC. Full variable domain (missing parts from reference TRBV19 and TRBJ1-2): DGGITQSPKYLFRKEGQNVTLSCEQNLNHDAMYWYRQDPGQGLRLIYYSQIVNDFQKGDIAEGYSVSREKKESFPLTVTSAQKNPTAFYLCASSPQGKSNYGYTFGSGTRLTVV.

The V gene is TRBV7-2, the J gene TRBJ1-2; perhaps TRBD1 as D (5 bases). The CDR3 runs 15 residues. With 5 bases removed from V and 0 bases from J, the gap between germline ends came to 13 bases. Germline V gene data show CDR1 as SGHTA and CDR2 as FQGNSA. Written as DNA, the CDR3 is TGTGCCAGCAGCCCAGGGCAGCGAGCTAACTATGGCTACACCTTC. Its translation is CASSPGQRANYGYTF.

By share of the sample, this clone is medium-sized. V is TRBV6-6 and J is TRBJ2-4, with 9 bases lining up with TRBD2. The V and J ends lost 2 bases and 6 bases, in that order; junction bases with no gene match: 2. CDR3 length: 14 amino acids. Germline V gives CDR1 MNHNY, CDR2 SVGAGI (reference sequence). CDR3 region: CASSYGREGNIQYF. CDR3 nucleotides: TGTGCCAGCAGTTACGGGCGGGAGGGAAACATTCAGTACTTC.